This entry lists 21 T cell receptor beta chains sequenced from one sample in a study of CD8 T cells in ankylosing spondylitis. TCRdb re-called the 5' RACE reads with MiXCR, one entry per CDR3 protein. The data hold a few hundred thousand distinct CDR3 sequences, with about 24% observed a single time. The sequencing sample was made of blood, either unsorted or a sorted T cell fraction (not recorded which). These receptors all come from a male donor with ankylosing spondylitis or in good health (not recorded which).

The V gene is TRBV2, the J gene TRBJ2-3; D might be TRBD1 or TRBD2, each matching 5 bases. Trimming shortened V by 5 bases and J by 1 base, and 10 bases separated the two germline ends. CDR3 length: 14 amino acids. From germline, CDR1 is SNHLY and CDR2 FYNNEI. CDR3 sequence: CASSIRGRTDTQYF. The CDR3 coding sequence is TGTGCCAGCAGTATTCGGGGCCGCACAGATACGCAGTATTTT.

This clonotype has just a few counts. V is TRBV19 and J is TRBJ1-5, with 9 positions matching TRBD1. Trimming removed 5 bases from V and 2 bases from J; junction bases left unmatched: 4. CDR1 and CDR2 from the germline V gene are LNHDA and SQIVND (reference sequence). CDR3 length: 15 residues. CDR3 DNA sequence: TGTGCCAGTAGTCCGGGACAGGGCGGCAATCAGCCCCAGCATTTT. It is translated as CASSPGQGGNQPQHF.

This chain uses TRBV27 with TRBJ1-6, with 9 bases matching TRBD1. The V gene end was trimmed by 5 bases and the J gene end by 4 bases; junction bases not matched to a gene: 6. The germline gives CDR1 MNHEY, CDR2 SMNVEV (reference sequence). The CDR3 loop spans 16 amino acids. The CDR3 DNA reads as TGTGCCAGCAGTCCCGGGGACAGGGCTTATAATTCACCCCTCCACTTT. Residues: CASSPGDRAYNSPLHF.

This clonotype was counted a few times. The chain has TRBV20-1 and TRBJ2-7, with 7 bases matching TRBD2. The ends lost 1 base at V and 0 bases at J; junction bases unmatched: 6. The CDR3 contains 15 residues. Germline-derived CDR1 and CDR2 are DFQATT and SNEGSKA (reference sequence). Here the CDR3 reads CSARGWGRDSYEQYF. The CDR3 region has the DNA TGCAGTGCTAGAGGCTGGGGGAGGGACTCCTACGAGCAGTACTTC.

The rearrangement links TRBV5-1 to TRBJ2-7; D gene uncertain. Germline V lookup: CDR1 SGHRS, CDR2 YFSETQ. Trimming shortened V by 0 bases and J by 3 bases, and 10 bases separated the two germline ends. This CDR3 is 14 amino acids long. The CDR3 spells CASSLVLSYYEQYF. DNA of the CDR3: TGCGCCAGCAGCTTGGTACTCAGCTACTACGAGCAGTACTTC.

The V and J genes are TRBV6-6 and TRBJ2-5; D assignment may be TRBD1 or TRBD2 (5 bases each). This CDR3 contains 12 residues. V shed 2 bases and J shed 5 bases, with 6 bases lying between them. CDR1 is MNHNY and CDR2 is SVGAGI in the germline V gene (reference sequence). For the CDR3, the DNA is TGTGCCAGCAGTTACGAGGGGGAGACCCAGTACTTC. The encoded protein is CASSYEGETQYF.

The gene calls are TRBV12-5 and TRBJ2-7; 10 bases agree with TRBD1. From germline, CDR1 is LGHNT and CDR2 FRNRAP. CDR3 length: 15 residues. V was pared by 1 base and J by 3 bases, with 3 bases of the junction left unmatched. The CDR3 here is CASGLEDRGNYEQYF. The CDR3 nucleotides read TGTGCTAGTGGTTTGGAGGACAGGGGGAACTACGAGCAGTACTTC.

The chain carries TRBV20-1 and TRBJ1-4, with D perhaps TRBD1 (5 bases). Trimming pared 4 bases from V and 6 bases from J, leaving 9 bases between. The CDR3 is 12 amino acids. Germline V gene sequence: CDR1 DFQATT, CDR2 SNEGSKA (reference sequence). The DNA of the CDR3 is TGCAGTGCTATGCAGGGAGATGAAAAACTGTTTTTT. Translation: CSAMQGDEKLFF.

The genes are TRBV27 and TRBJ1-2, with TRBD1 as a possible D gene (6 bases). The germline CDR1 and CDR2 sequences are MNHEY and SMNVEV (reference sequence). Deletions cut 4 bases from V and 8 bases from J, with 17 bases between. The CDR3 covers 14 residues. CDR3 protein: CASSSWVRGGGYTF. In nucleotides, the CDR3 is TGTGCCAGCAGTTCTTGGGTCAGGGGAGGAGGCTACACCTTC.

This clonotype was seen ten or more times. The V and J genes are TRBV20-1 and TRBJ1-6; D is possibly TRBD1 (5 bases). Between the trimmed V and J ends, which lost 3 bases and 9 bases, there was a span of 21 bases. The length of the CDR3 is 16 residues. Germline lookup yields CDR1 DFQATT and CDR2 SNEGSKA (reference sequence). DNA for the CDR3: TGCAGTGCTAGTCGGGGATCGGGGGAAGTAGGTTCACCCCTCCACTTT. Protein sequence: CSASRGSGEVGSPLHF.

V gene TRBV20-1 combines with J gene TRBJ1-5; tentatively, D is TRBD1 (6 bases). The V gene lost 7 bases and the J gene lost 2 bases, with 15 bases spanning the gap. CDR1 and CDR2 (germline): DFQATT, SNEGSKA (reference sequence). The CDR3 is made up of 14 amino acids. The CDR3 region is CSVGTRGGNQPQHF. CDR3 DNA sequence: TGCAGTGTAGGGACCAGGGGAGGCAATCAGCCCCAGCATTTT.

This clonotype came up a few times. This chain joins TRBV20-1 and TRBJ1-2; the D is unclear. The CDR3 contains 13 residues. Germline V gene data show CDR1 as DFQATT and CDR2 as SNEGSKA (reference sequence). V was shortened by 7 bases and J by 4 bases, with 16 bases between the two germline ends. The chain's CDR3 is CSDFQPPLYGYTF. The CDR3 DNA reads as TGCAGTGATTTCCAACCCCCCCTCTATGGCTACACCTTC.

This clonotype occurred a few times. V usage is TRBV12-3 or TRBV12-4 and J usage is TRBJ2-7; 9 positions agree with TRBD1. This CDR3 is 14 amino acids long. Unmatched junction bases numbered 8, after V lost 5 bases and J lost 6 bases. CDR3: CASSRDRADGEQYF. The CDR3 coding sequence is TGTGCCAGCAGTCGGGACAGGGCCGATGGCGAGCAGTACTTC.

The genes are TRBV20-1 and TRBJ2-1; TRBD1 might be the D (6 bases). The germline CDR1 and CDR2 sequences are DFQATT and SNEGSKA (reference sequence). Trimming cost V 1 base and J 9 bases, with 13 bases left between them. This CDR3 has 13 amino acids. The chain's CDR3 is CSARAGARSEQFF. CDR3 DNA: TGCAGTGCTAGAGCAGGGGCCCGGAGTGAGCAGTTCTTC.

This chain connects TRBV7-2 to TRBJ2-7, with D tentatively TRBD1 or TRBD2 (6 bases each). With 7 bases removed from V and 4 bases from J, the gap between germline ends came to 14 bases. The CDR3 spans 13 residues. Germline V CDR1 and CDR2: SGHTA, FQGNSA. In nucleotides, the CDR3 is TGTGCCAGCACCCTAGGGGGGCGGTACGAGCAGTACTTC. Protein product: CASTLGGRYEQYF.

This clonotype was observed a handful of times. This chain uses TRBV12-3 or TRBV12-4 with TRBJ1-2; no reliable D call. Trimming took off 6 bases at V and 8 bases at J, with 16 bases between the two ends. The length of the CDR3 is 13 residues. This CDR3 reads CASSQTLRGGYTF. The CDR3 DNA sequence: TGTGCCAGCAGCCAGACCCTCCGAGGGGGCTACACCTTC.

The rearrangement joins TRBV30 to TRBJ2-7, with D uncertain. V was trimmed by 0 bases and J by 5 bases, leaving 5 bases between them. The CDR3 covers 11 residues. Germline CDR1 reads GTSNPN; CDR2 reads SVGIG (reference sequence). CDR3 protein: CAWSVLNEQYF. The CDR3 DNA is TGTGCCTGGAGTGTCCTAAACGAGCAGTACTTC.

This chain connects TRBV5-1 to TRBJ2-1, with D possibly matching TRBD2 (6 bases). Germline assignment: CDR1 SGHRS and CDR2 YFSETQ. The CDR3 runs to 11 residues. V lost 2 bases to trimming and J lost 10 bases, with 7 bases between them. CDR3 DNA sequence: TGCGCCAGCAGCTTTGCGGGGGAGCAGTTCTTC. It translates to CASSFAGEQFF.

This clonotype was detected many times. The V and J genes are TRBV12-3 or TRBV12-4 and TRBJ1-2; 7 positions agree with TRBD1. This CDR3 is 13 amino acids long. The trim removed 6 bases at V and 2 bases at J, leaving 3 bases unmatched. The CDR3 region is CASSGTANYGYTF. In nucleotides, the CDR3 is TGTGCCAGCAGCGGGACAGCCAACTATGGCTACACCTTC.

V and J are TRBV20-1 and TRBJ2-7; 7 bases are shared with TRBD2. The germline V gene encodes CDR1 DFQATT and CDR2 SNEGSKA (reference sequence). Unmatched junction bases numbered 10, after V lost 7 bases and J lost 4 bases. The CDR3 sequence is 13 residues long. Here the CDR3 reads CSVGPSGSYEQYF. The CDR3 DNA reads TGCAGTGTTGGCCCTAGCGGCTCATACGAGCAGTACTTC.

CDR3 nucleotides: TGTGCCAGCAGTGTCGGGGGGCCCAATTGGGAGCAGTACTTC. Its protein product is CASSVGGPNWEQYF. The genes are TRBV11-1 and TRBJ2-7, with D possibly matching TRBD2 (7 bases). This CDR3 spans 14 amino acids. Germline CDR1 and CDR2: SGHAT and FQDESV (reference sequence). V shed 6 bases and J shed 7 bases, with 19 bases lying between them.